This entry lists 8 T cell receptor beta chains sequenced from one sample in a study of early T cells in non-severe SARS-CoV-2 infection. Each CDR3 protein is one row after TCRdb ran MiXCR on the 5' RACE reads. Altogether tens of thousands of distinct CDR3 sequences are present, more than 9% being singletons, with the ten largest covering about 9.4%. Material for sequencing was whole blood. These receptors were taken from an adult who was a healthcare worker with PCR-confirmed SARS-CoV-2 infection or an uninfected control (not recorded which).

This clonotype was picked up a small number of times. This sequence joins TRBV5-1 and TRBJ2-7; 10 bases align to TRBD1. V lost 4 bases and J lost 4; bases outside the gene matches: 8. The germline V gene has CDR1 SGHRS and CDR2 YFSETQ. CDR3 length: 15 residues. DNA for the CDR3: TGCGCCAGCAGCCCGGCCCCGGGACAGGGGTACGAGCAGTACTTC. Translating gives CASSPAPGQGYEQYF.

This clonotype was recorded many times. This CDR3 reads CASWGAGPFREQYF. The CDR3, as DNA: TGTGCCAGCTGGGGGGCAGGGCCTTTTCGGGAGCAGTACTTC. The chain carries TRBV28 and TRBJ2-7; D tentatively fits TRBD1 or TRBD2 (6 bases each). Germline CDR1 is MDHEN and CDR2 is SYDVKM. The CDR3 spans 14 residues. The ends were cut back, 8 bases at V and 7 bases at J, with 21 bases in the middle.

At least ten counts were recorded for this clonotype. The V and J genes are TRBV12-3 or TRBV12-4 and TRBJ1-1; TRBD1 aligns across 11 bases. V trimming: 6 bases; J trimming: 5 bases; junction bases outside the gene matches: 11. The CDR3 contains 16 residues. The CDR3 DNA reads as TGTGCCAGCAGAGCCGGACAGGGGGCGCGTGGGACTGAAGCTTTCTTT. This gives the protein CASRAGQGARGTEAFF.

This clonotype has ten or more counts. V is TRBV5-1 and J is TRBJ2-1; tentatively, D is TRBD1 (6 bases). There are 14 residues in the CDR3. CDR1 is SGHRS and CDR2 is YFSETQ in the germline V gene. Trimming removed 0 bases from V and 6 bases from J, with 10 bases in between. The CDR3 coding sequence is TGCGCCAGCAGCTTGGGCTCACAGGGCAATGAGCAGTTCTTC. As protein: CASSLGSQGNEQFF.

This rearrangement joins TRBV5-1 to TRBJ1-2; D is undetermined. V was shortened by 2 bases and J by 8 bases, with 13 bases between the two germline ends. This CDR3 region has 13 residues. Germline CDR1 is SGHRS and CDR2 is YFSETQ. The CDR3 here is CASSLSSPGGYTF. The DNA of the CDR3 is TGCGCCAGCAGCTTATCTTCCCCTGGAGGCTACACCTTC.

This clonotype occurred a few times. The chain recombines TRBV6-5 with TRBJ2-5, with 12 nucleotides matching TRBD2. Unmatched junction bases numbered 12, after V lost 5 bases and J lost 5 bases. Germline V gene sequence: CDR1 MNHEY, CDR2 SVGAGI. The CDR3 extends over 17 amino acids. This CDR3 reads CASSRYPSGGAGETQYF. DNA of the CDR3: TGTGCCAGCAGTAGATATCCTAGCGGGGGGGCCGGGGAGACCCAGTACTTC.

This clonotype was seen more than once but under ten times. The chain carries TRBV14 and TRBJ1-1, with D possibly being TRBD1 (6 bases). The CDR3 consists of 14 residues. In germline, CDR1 is SGHDN, CDR2 FVKESK. Trimming left V 3 bases short and J 5 bases short, with 13 bases between. CDR3 sequence reads: CASSQNTGLTEAFF. CDR3 sequence (DNA): TGTGCCAGCAGCCAGAATACAGGGTTGACTGAAGCTTTCTTT. Combining the CDR3 with reference TRBV14 and TRBJ1-1 gives the whole variable domain EAGVTQFPSHSVIEKGQTVTLRCDPISGHDNLYWYRRVMGKEIKFLLHFVKESKQDESGMPNNRFLAERTGGTYSTLKVQPAELEDSGVYFCASSQNTGLTEAFFGQGTRLTVV.

J is TRBJ1-3 and V is TRBV6-5, with TRBD1 as a possible D gene (6 bases). Trimming shortened V by 4 bases and J by 4 bases, and 20 bases separated the two germline ends. CDR1 MNHEY and CDR2 SVGAGI come from the germline V gene. The CDR3 is made up of 17 amino acids. As DNA, the CDR3 is TGTGCCAGCAGTTTTACCTACAGGGAGCATACAGGAAACACCATATATTTT. Its protein product is CASSFTYREHTGNTIYF.